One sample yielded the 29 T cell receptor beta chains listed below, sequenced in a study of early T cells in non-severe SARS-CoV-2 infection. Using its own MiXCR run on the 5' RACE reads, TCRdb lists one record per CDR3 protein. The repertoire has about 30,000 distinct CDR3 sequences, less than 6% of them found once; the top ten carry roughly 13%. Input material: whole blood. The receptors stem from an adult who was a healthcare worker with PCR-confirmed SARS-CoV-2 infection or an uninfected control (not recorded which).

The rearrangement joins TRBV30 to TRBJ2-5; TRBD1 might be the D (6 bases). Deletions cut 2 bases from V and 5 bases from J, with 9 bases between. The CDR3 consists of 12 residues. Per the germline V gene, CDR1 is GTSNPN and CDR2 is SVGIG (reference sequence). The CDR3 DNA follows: TGTGCCTGGAGTCAGGGGATGGAGACCCAGTACTTC. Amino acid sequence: CAWSQGMETQYF.

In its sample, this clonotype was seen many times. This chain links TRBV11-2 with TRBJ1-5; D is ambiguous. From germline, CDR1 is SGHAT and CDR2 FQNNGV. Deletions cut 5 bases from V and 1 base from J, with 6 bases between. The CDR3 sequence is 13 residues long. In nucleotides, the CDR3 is TGTGCCAGCAGCCTGAACAGCAATCAGCCCCAGCATTTT. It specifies CASSLNSNQPQHF.

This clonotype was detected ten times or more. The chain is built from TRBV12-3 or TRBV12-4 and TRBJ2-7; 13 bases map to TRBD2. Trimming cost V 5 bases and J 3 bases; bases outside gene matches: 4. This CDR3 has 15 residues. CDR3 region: CASSTSGGAHYEQYF. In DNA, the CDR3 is TGTGCCAGCAGTACTAGCGGGGGGGCCCACTACGAGCAGTACTTC.

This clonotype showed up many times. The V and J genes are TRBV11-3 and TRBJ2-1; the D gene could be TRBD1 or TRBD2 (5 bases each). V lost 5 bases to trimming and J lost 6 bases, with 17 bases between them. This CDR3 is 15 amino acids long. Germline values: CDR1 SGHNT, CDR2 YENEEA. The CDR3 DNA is TGTGCCAGCAGCCACAACGTCCGGGGCGGCAATGAGCAGTTCTTC. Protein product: CASSHNVRGGNEQFF.

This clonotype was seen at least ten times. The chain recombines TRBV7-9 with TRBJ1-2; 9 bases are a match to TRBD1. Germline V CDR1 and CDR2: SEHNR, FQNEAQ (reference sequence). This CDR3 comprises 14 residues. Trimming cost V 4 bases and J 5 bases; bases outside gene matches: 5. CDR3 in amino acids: CASSSGTGKYGYTF. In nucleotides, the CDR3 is TGTGCCAGCAGCTCAGGGACAGGGAAGTATGGCTACACCTTC.

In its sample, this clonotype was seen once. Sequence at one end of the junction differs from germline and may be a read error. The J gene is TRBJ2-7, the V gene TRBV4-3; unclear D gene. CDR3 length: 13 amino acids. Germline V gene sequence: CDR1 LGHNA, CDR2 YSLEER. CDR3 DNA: TGCACCAGCAGCAAATCCATGTGGAACGAGCAGTACTTC. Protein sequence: CTSSKSMWNEQYF.

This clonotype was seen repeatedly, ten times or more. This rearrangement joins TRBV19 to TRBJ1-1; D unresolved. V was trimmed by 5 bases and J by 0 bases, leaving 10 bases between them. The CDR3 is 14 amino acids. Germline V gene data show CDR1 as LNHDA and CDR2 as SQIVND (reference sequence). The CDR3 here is CASSLKAMNTEAFF. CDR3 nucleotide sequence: TGTGCCAGTAGTCTGAAGGCCATGAACACTGAAGCTTTCTTT.

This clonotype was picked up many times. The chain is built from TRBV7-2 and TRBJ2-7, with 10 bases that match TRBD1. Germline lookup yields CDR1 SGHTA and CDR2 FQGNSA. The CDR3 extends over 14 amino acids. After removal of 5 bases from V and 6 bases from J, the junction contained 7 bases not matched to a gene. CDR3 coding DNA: TGTGCCAGCAGCCTACGACAGGGGGCTAGCGAGCAGTACTTC. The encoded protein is CASSLRQGASEQYF.

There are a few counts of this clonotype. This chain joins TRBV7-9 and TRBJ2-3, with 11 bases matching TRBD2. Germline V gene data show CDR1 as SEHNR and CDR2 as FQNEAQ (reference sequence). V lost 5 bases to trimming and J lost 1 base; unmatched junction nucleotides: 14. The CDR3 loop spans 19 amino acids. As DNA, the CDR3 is TGTGCCAGCAGCCGCCCGGGTAGCGGGGGGGCTCGAGGCACAGATACGCAGTATTTT. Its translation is CASSRPGSGGARGTDTQYF.

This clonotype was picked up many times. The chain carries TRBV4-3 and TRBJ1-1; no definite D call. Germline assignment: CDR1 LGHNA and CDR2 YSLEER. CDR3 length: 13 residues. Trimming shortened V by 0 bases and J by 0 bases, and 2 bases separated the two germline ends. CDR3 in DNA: TGCGCCAGCAGCCAAGATCTGAACACTGAAGCTTTCTTT. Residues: CASSQDLNTEAFF.

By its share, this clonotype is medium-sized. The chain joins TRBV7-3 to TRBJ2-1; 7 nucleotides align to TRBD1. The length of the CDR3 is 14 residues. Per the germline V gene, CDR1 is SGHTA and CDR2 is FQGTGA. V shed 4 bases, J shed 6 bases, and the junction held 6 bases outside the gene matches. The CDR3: CASSSEQGSNEQFF. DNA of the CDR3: TGTGCCAGCAGCTCTGAACAGGGGTCCAATGAGCAGTTCTTC.

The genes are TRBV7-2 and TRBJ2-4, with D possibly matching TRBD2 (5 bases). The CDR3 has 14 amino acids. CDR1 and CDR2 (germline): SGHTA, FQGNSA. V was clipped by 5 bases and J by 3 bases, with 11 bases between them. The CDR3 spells CASSPPRDKNIQYF. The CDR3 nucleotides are TGTGCCAGCAGCCCTCCGAGGGACAAAAACATTCAGTACTTC.

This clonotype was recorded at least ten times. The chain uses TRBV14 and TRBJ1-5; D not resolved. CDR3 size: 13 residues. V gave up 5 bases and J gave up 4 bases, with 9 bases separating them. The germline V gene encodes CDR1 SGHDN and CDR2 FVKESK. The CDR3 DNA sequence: TGTGCCAGCAGCGCCACTGGGAATCAGCCCCAGCATTTT. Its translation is CASSATGNQPQHF.

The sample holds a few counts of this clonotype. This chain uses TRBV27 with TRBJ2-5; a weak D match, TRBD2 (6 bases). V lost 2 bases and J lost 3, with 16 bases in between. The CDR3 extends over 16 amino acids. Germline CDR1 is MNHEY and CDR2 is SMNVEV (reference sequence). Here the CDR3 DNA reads TGTGCCAGCAGTTTAAGGCCTAGCGCGATTAAAGAGACCCAGTACTTC. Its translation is CASSLRPSAIKETQYF.

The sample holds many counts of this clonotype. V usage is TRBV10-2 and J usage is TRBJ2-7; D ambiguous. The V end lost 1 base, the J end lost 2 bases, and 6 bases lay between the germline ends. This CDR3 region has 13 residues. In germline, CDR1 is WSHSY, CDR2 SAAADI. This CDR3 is CASSEYRPYEQYF. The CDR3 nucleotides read TGCGCCAGCAGTGAGTACAGACCCTACGAGCAGTACTTC.

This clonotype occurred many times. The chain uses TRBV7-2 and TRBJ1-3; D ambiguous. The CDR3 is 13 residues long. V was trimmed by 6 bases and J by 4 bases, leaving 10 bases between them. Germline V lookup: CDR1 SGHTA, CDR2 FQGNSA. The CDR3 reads CASRSNLGNTIYF. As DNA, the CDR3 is TGTGCCAGCAGAAGCAATTTAGGAAACACCATATATTTT.

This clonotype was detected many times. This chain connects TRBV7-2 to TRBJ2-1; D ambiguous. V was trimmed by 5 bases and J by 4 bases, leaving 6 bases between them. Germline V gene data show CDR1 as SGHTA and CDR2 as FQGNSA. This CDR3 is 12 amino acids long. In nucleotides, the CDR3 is TGTGCCAGCAGCCGATTATACAATGAGCAGTTCTTC. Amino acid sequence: CASSRLYNEQFF.

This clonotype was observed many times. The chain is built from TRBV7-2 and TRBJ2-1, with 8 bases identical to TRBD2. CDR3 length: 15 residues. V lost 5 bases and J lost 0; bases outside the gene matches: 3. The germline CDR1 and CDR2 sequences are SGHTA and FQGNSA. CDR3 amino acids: CASSIGTSSYNEQFF. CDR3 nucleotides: TGTGCCAGCAGCATCGGGACTAGCTCCTACAATGAGCAGTTCTTC. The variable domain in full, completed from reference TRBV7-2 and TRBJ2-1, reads GAGVSQSPSNKVTEKGKDVELRCDPISGHTALYWYRQSLGQGLEFLIYFQGNSAPDKSGLPSDRFSAERTGGSVSTLTIQRTQQEDSAVYLCASSIGTSSYNEQFFGPGTRLTVL.

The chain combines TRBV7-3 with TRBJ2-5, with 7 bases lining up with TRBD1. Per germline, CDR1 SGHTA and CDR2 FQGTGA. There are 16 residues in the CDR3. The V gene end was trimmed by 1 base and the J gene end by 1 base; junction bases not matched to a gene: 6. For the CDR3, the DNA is TGTGCCAGCAGCTTAAGCGCGACAGGGCCCCAAGAGACCCAGTACTTC. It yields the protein CASSLSATGPQETQYF.

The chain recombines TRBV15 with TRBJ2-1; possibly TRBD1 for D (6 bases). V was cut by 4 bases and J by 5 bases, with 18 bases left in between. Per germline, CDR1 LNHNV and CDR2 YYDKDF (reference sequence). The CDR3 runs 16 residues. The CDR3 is CATSKDRDKAHNEQFF. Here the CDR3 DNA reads TGTGCCACCAGCAAAGACCGGGACAAAGCACACAATGAGCAGTTCTTC.

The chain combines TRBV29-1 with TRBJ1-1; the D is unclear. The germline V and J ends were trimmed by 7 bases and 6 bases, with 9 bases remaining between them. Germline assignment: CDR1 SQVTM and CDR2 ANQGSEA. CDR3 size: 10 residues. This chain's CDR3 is CSAHMAEAFF. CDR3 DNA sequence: TGCAGCGCCCATATGGCTGAAGCTTTCTTT.

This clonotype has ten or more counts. The CDR3 nucleotides read TGCAGTGCTAGTTCCGGGGAGAGGTACGAGCAGTACTTC. This gives the protein CSASSGERYEQYF. The chain joins TRBV20-1 to TRBJ2-7, with D possibly matching TRBD2 (5 bases). The V end lost 3 bases, the J end lost 4 bases, and 13 bases lay between the germline ends. CDR1 is DFQATT, CDR2 SNEGSKA, per germline (reference sequence). The CDR3 is made up of 13 amino acids.

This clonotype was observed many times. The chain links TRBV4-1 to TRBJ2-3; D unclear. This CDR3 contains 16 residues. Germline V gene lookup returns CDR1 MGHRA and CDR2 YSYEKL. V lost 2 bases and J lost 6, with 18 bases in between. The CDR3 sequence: CASSQPQPSIGDTQYF. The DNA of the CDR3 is TGCGCCAGCAGCCAACCTCAACCCTCCATTGGTGATACGCAGTATTTT.

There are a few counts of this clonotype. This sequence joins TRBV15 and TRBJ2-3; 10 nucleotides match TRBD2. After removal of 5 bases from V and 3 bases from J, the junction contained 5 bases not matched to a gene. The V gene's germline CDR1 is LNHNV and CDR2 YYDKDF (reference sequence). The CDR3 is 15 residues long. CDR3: CATSGTGLATDTQYF. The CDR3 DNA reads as TGTGCCACCAGCGGTACGGGACTAGCGACAGATACGCAGTATTTT.

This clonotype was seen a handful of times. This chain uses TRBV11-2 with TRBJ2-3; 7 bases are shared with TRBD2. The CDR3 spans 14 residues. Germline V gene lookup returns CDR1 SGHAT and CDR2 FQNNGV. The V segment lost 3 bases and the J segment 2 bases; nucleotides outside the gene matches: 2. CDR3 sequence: CASSFGTNTDTQYF. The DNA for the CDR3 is TGTGCCAGCAGCTTCGGGACTAACACAGATACGCAGTATTTT.

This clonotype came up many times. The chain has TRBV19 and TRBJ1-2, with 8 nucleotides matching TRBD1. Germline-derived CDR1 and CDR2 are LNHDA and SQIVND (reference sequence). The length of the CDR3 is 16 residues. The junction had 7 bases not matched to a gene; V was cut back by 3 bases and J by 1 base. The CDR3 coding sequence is TGTGCCAGTAGTATCCAGGGGGCGTCGGGTAACTATGGCTACACCTTC. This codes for CASSIQGASGNYGYTF.

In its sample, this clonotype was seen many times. CDR3 sequence reads: CASSHMMSAGGPNEQFF. In DNA form, the CDR3 reads TGTGCCAGCAGTCATATGATGAGTGCGGGGGGTCCCAATGAGCAGTTCTTC. The chain employs TRBV6-4 and TRBJ2-1, with 8 bases lining up with TRBD2. CDR1 MRHNA and CDR2 SNTAGT come from the germline V gene. V was clipped by 5 bases and J by 6 bases; unmatched bases: 15. The length of the CDR3 is 17 residues.

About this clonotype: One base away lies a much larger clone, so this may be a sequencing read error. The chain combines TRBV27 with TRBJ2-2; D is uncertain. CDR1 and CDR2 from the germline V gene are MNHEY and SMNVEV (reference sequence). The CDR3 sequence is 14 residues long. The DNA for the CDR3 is TGTGTCAGCAGTCTTCAGGAGAACACCGGGGAGCTGTTTTTT. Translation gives CVSSLQENTGELFF.

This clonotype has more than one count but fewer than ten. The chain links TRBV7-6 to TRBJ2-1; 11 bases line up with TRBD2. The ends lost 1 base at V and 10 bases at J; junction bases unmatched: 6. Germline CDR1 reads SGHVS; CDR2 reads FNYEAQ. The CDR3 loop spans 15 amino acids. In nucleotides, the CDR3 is TGTGCCAGCAGCTTAGAGACTAGCGGGGTGCGGGAGCAGTTCTTC. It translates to CASSLETSGVREQFF.